A single T cell receptor (beta chain) is shown here with its context. The sample originates from a study of T cells in Graves' hyperthyroidism and ophthalmopathy. The CDR3 runs to 15 residues. V shed 5 bases and J shed 2 bases, with 15 bases lying between them. Using RNA transcripts as the source, TCR beta CDR3 regions were amplified. With the HTBI primer set, the TCR CDR3 went through a first round of RT-PCR. One entry per CDR3 protein, called by TCRdb with MiXCR from the multiplex PCR reads. The profile covers about 400,000 distinct CDR3 sequences, with roughly 25% appearing a single time and over 70% taken by the ten largest.

Sequencing was done on a sample of blood. This chain links TRBV12-3 or TRBV12-4 with TRBJ1-2; D unresolved. This TCR was sampled from a man in his fifties or sixties with Graves' hyperthyroidism. The CDR3 bases are TGTGCCAGCAGTCCCAAGCCCTTGGGGAACTATGGCTACACCTTC. Protein sequence: CASSPKPLGNYGYTF.